This T cell receptor beta chain emerged from a study of blood T cells in healthy people across ages. CDR1 is SGHRS, CDR2 YFSETQ, per germline. The CDR3 is 16 residues long. Unmatched junction bases numbered 14, after V lost 4 bases and J lost 6 bases. This clonotype was counted once. Antigen: not known. Using a J-beta primer mix together with a sample-barcoded 5' primer, a second PCR was run for about 7 to 12 cycles. The study obtained at least 3 million CDR3-containing paired-end reads from every sample. Each CDR3 protein gets one entry after TCRdb re-called the 5' RACE reads with MiXCR. The data show 1.5 million to 2 million distinct CDR3 sequences, 40% to 55% seen once. Notes on the study in general: Long-lived donors exceeded aged donors in naive CD4+ cells and diversity.

Total RNA extracted from each sample amounted to at least 6 micrograms. The sample was blood. This TCR came from a woman in her thirties or forties in good health. The chain combines TRBV5-1 with TRBJ1-2; 8 bases agree with TRBD1. The CDR3 sequence: CASSRGPGGADNGYTF. The CDR3 DNA reads as TGCGCCAGCAGCCGGGGCCCAGGGGGCGCCGATAATGGCTACACCTTC.